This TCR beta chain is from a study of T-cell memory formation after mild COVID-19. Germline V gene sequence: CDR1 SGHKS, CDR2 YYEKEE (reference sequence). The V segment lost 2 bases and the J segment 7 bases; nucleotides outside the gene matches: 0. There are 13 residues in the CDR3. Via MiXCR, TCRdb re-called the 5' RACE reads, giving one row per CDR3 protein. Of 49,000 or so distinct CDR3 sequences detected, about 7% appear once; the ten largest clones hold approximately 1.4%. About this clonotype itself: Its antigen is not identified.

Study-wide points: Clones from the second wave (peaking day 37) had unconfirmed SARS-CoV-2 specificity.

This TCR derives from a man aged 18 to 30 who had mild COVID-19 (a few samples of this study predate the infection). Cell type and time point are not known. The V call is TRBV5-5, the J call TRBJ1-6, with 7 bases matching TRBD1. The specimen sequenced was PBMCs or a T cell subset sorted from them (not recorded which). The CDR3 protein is CASSLQGNSPLHF. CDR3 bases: TGTGCCAGCAGCTTACAGGGGAATTCACCCCTCCACTTT.